Following are 15 T cell receptor beta chains from one sample sequenced in a study of monozygotic twins with inflammatory bowel disease. TCRdb re-analyzed the 5' RACE reads; it lists each CDR3 protein once, without DNA. The specimen's table records about 420,000 distinct CDR3 sequences. The sequencing sample was made of blood. The source of these receptors is a human donor with ulcerative colitis or Crohn's disease, or a healthy co-twin of an affected twin (not recorded which).

The V and J genes are TRBV5-1 and TRBJ2-5; the TRBD1 assignment by TCRdb is unverifiable without DNA. The length of the CDR3 is 15 residues. In germline, CDR1 is SGHRS, CDR2 YFSETQ. The CDR3: CASSLSGTDRETQYF.

The rearrangement uses TRBV3-1 and TRBJ1-2; checking the TCRdb D call of TRBD1 is not possible without DNA. In germline, CDR1 is LGHDT, CDR2 YNNKEL (reference sequence). This CDR3 contains 13 residues. The CDR3 loop is CASSHGGINGYTF. Combining the CDR3 with reference TRBV3-1 and TRBJ1-2 gives the whole variable domain DTAVSQTPKYLVTQMGNDKSIKCEQNLGHDTMYWYKQDSKKFLKIMFSYNNKELIINETVPNRFSPKSPDKAHLNLHINSLELGDSAVYFCASSHGGINGYTFGSGTRLTVV.

The V gene is TRBV7-2, the J gene TRBJ1-1. This CDR3 region has 15 residues. The V gene's germline CDR1 is SGHTA and CDR2 FQGNSA. CDR3 sequence: CASSITFISNTEAFF.

CDR3 sequence: CASTSLDRAGYTF. The J gene is TRBJ1-2, the V gene TRBV28; with no DNA, the TCRdb D assignment of TRBD1 cannot be verified. Germline V CDR1 and CDR2: MDHEN, SYDVKM. The CDR3 sequence is 13 residues long.

The chain joins TRBV5-5 to TRBJ1-2; no DNA is available, so the TRBD1 call from TCRdb remains unchecked. The CDR3 spans 14 residues. Germline CDR1 is SGHKS and CDR2 is YYEKEE (reference sequence). The CDR3 protein is CASGTARGDYGYTF.

V is TRBV2 and J is TRBJ2-3; TCRdb returns TRBD2, unconfirmable since there is no DNA. This CDR3 contains 16 residues. Germline V gene sequence: CDR1 SNHLY, CDR2 FYNNEI. The CDR3 protein is CASTRLAGGRADTQYF.

V and J are TRBV5-1 and TRBJ2-3; with no DNA, the TCRdb D assignment of TRBD1 cannot be verified. The CDR3 totals 18 residues. CDR1 and CDR2 (germline): SGHRS, YFSETQ. CDR3 amino acids: CASSLGNPGDSYTDTQYF.

This chain uses TRBV19 with TRBJ1-5. The CDR3 contains 14 residues. Germline V gives CDR1 LNHDA, CDR2 SQIVND (reference sequence). This CDR3 is CASSMTHRAPVQHF. Full variable domain (missing parts from reference TRBV19 and TRBJ1-5): DGGITQSPKYLFRKEGQNVTLSCEQNLNHDAMYWYRQDPGQGLRLIYYSQIVNDFQKGDIAEGYSVSREKKESFPLTVTSAQKNPTAFYLCASSMTHRAPVQHFGDGTRLSIL.

This chain connects TRBV7-2 to TRBJ2-4; no DNA is available, so the TRBD2 call from TCRdb remains unchecked. The germline gives CDR1 SGHTA, CDR2 FQGNSA. This CDR3 has 13 residues. CDR3 loop: CASGRGRTNIQYF.

The chain uses TRBV20-1 and TRBJ2-1; the TCRdb call, TRBD2, lacks DNA for checking. This CDR3 comprises 14 residues. From germline, CDR1 is DFQATT and CDR2 SNEGSKA (reference sequence). CDR3 loop: CSATLADSYNEQFF.

V is TRBV6-2 or TRBV6-3 and J is TRBJ1-4. This CDR3 is 16 amino acids long. Germline CDR1 MNHEY, CDR2 SVGEGT. The CDR3 here is CASSDARLGTNEKLFF.

The chain has TRBV7-9 and TRBJ2-7; TCRdb's D call, TRBD1, is unchecked because there is no DNA. This CDR3 comprises 15 residues. Germline loops: CDR1 SEHNR, CDR2 FQNEAQ (reference sequence). CDR3 residues: CASSPVGEGHYEQYF.

The chain combines TRBV5-1 with TRBJ2-7; with no DNA, the TCRdb D assignment of TRBD1 cannot be verified. The CDR3 has 15 residues. Per the germline V gene, CDR1 is SGHRS and CDR2 is YFSETQ. The chain's CDR3 is CASSPGQVSSYEQYF.

The chain joins TRBV12-3 or TRBV12-4 to TRBJ1-1. The CDR3 extends over 15 amino acids. CDR3 protein: CASSPLRRGKTEAFF.

The chain uses TRBV4-3 and TRBJ2-1; as DNA is missing, the TRBD1 call by TCRdb cannot be tested. CDR3 length: 13 residues. Germline V CDR1 and CDR2: LGHNA, YSLEER. This CDR3 is CASSQAVGREQFF.